What follows is one T cell receptor beta chain and its context. Its specificity is not known. The protocol was immunoSEQ multiplex PCR, while the TCRdb copy is restricted to in-frame clones and leaves out a portion. The data hold about 730,000 clones, with 72% observed a single time. This record comes from a study of shared clonotypes between healthy human individuals. General study findings and limits: At large depth, rarefaction still showed sorted-subset sequencing to be incomplete.

The TCR comes from a woman in her thirties in good health. The sequencing sample was made of memory CD4+ T cells sorted from blood. Indicated subset: CD45RA-negative fraction.

The CDR3 reads CASSLVLRETQYF. In DNA form, the CDR3 reads TGCGCCAGCAGCTTGGTCTTGAGAGAGACCCAGTACTTC. This sequence joins TRBV5-1 and TRBJ2-5; D gene unclear. Germline V lookup: CDR1 SGHRS, CDR2 YFSETQ. The CDR3 is made up of 13 amino acids. Trimming removed 0 bases at V and 4 bases at J, with 7 bases between.